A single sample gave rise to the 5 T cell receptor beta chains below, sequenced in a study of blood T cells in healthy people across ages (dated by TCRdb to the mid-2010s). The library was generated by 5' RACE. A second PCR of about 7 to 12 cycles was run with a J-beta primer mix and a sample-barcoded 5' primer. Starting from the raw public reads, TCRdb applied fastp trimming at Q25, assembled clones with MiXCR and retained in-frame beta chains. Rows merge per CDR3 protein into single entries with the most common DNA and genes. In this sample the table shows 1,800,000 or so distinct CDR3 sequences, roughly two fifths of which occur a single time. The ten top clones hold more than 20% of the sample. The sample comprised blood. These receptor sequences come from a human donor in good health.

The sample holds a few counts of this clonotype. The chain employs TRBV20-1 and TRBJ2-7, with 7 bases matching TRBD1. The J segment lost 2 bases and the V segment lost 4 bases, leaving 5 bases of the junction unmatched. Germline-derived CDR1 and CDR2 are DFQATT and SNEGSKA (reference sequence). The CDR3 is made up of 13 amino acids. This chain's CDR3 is CSATRDSPYEQYF. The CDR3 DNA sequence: TGCAGTGCTACCCGGGACAGTCCCTACGAGCAGTACTTC.

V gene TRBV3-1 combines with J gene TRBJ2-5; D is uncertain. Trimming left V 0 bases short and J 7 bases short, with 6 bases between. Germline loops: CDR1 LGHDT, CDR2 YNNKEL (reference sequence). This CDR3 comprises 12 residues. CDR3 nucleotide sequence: TGTGCCAGCAGCCAAGATTTTGCGACCCAGTACTTC. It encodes CASSQDFATQYF.

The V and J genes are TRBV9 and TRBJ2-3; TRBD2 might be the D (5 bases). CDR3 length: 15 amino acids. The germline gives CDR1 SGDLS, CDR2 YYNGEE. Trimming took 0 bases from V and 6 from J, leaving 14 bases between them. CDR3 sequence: CASSVGSIAGDTQYF. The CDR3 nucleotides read TGTGCCAGCAGCGTAGGGTCCATCGCGGGTGATACGCAGTATTTT.

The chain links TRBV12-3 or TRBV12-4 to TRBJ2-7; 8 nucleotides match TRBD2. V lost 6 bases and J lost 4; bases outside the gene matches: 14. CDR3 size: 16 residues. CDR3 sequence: CASSFSGTGDKYEQYF. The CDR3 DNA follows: TGTGCCAGCAGCTTTAGCGGGACGGGGGATAAGTACGAGCAGTACTTC.

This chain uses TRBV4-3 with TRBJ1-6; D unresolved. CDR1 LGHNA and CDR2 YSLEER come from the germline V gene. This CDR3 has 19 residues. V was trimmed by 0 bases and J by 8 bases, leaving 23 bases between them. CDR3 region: CASSQDLYGPFGVDSPLHF. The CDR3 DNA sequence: TGCGCCAGCAGCCAAGATCTTTACGGGCCCTTCGGTGTCGATTCACCCCTCCACTTT.